This TCR beta chain came from a study of blood T cell repertoires in COVID-19. At the level of the study: T cells, B-cell-depleted T cells, or PBMCs supplied cDNA or gDNA.

This CDR3 is 12 amino acids long. Trimming pared 6 bases from V and 8 bases from J, leaving 13 bases between. The germline V gene has CDR1 MNHEY and CDR2 SVGEGT. Profiled with immunoSEQ multiplex PCR; TCRdb holds only in-frame clones, not every one. The repertoire holds about 130,000 clones, with around 81% as singletons. This clone was found a few times. This chain links TRBV6-2 or TRBV6-3 with TRBJ1-2; D remains ambiguous. The receptor was derived from a man between 60 and 70 years old with acute or convalescent COVID-19. Material: peripheral blood. The CDR3 sequence is CASSPRVSGYTF. The DNA of the CDR3 is TGTGCCAGCAGCCCCCGGGTGTCGGGCTACACCTTC.